These T cell receptor beta chains were read from a single sample in a study of PD-L1 blockade in urothelial cancer. Clones were sequenced by immunoSEQ multiplex PCR, and TCRdb holds only the in-frame ones, with some missing. In the table there are around 110,000 clones, approximately 90% of which are singletons. Specimen: PBMCs, collected around atezolizumab (anti-PD-L1) treatment. All receptors derive from a man aged 55 to 70 with urothelial cancer. The CDR3 runs from the conserved cysteine through the conserved F or W. The order of the fields is CDR3 length, V gene, D gene, clone size, J gene, CDR3 DNA, CDR3 protein. The D gene is left open where the match is weak. The size entry is marked missing in some rows and otherwise reads once, few, many or a size class.

15	TRBV6-1	NA	once	TRBJ2-2	TGTGCCAGCTGCTGGACACGATCGAACACCGGGGAGCTGTTTTTT	CASCWTRSNTGELFF
14	TRBV4-1	NA	NA	TRBJ2-3	TGCGCCAGCAGCCAGCGAGCTAGCACAGATACGCAGTATTTT	CASSQRASTDTQYF
15	TRBV7-2	TRBD1	NA	TRBJ1-5	TGTGCCAGCAGCTTCTCCGGGACAGGAAATCAGCCCCAGCATTTT	CASSFSGTGNQPQHF
14	TRBV18	NA	NA	TRBJ1-1	TGTGCCAGCTCACTAGGGACATCGAACACTGAAGCTTTCTTT	CASSLGTSNTEAFF
12	TRBV19	NA	NA	TRBJ2-3	TGTGCCAGTAGAGGCGTACCGGGAACGCAGTATTTT	CASRGVPGTQYF
13	TRBV29-1	NA	once	TRBJ2-5	TGCAGCGCCAACCGAAACAACCAAGAGACCCAGTACTTC	CSANRNNQETQYF
15	TRBV29-1	TRBD2	NA	TRBJ2-1	TGCAGCGTTGTCTGGCTAGCGGGGACCTACAATGAGCAGTTCTTC	CSVVWLAGTYNEQFF
15	TRBV7-8	TRBD1	NA	TRBJ2-7	TGTGCCAGCAGCTTAGATCAGGGGGATCCGGCGGGGCAGTACTTC	CASSLDQGDPAGQYF
13	TRBV19	NA	once	TRBJ2-2	TGTGCCAGTCTATCGGTGATCACCGGGGAGCTGTTTTTT	CASLSVITGELFF
17	TRBV2	TRBD2	NA	TRBJ2-5	TGTGCCAGCAGTGAAGCGTCGAGCGGGAGGGATCGGGAGACCCAGTACTTC	CASSEASSGRDRETQYF